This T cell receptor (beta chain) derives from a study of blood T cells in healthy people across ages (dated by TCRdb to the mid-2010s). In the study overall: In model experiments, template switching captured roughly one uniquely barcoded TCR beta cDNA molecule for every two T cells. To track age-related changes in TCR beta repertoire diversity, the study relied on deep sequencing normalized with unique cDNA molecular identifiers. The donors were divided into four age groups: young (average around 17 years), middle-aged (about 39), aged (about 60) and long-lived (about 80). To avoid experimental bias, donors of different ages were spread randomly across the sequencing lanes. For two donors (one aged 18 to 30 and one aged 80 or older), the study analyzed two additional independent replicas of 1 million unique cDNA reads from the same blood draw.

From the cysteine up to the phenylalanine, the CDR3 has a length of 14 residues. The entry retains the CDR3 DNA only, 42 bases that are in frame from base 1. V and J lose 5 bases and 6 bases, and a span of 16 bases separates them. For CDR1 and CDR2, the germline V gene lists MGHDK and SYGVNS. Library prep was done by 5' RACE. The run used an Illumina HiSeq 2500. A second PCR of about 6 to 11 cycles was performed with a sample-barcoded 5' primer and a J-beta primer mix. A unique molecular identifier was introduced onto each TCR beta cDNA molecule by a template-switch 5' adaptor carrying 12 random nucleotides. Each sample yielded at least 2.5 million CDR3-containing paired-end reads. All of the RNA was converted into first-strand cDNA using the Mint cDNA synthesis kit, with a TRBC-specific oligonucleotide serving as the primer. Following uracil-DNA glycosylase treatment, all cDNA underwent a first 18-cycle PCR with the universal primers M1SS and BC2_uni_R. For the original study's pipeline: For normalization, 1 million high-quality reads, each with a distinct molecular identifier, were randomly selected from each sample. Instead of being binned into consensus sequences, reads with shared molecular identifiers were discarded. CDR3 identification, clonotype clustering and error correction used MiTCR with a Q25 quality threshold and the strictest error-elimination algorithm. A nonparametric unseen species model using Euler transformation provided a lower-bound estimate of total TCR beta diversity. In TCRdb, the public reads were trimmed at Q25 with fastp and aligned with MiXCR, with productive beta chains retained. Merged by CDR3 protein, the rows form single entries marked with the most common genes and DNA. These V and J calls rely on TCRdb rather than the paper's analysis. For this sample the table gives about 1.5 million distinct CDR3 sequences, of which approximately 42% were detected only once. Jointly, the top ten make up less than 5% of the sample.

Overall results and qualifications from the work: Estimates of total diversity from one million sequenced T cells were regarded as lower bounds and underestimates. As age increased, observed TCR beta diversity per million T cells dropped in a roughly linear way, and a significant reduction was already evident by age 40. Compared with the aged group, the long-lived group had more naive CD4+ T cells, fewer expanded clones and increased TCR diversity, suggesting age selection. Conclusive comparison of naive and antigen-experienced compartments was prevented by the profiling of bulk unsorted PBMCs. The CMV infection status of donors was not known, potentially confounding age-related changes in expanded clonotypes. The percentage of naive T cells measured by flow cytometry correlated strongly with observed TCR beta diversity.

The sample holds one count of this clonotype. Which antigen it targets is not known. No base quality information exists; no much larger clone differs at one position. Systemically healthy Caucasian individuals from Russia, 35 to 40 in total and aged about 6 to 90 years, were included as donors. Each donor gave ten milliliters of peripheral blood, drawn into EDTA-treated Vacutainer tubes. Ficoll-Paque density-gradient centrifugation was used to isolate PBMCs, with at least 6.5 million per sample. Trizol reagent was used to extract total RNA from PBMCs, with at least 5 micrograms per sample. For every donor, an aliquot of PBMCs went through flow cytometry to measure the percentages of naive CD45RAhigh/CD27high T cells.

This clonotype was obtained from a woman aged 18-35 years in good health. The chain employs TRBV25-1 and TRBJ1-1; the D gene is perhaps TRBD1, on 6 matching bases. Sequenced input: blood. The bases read TGTGCCAGCAGTCGGACAGTGGGGAATGCTGAAGCTTTCTTT. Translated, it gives CASSRTVGNAEAFF.